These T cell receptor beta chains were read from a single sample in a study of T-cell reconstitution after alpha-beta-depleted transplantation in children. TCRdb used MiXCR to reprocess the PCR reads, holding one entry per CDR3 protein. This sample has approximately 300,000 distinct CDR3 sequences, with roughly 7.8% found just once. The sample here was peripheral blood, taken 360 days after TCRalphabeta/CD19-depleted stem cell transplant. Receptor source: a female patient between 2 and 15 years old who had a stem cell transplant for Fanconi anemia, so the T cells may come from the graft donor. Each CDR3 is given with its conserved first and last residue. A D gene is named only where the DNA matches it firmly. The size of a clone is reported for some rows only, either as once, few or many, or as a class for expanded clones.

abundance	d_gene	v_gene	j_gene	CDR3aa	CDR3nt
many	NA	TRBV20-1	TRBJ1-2	CSASKGTWGYTF	TGCAGTGCTAGTAAGGGGACGTGGGGCTACACCTTC
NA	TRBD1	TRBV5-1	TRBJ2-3	CASSLEGATGVDTQYF	TGCGCCAGCAGCTTGGAAGGCGCGACAGGGGTAGATACGCAGTATTTT
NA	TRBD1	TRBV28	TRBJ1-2	CASSSGQGTHYGYTF	TGTGCCAGCAGTTCCGGACAGGGGACTCACTATGGCTACACCTTC
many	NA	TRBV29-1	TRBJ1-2	CSVEVLMTNYGYTF	TGCAGCGTTGAAGTATTGATGACTAACTATGGCTACACCTTC
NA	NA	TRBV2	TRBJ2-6	CATPTPSSGANVLTF	TGTGCCACCCCAACCCCGAGCTCTGGGGCCAACGTCCTGACTTTC
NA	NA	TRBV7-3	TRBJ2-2	CASSFQGMKTGELFF	TGTGCCAGCAGCTTTCAGGGAATGAAAACCGGGGAGCTGTTTTTT
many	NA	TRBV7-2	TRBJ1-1	CASSLGPYNRVNTEAFF	TGTGCCAGCAGCTTAGGGCCCTATAACAGGGTGAACACTGAAGCTTTCTTT
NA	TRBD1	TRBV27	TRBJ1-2	CASSLKKTGDGYTF	TGTGCCAGCAGTTTGAAGAAAACAGGGGACGGCTACACCTTC
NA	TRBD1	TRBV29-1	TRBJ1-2	CSVGQGTPYGYTF	TGCAGCGTGGGACAGGGGACTCCCTATGGCTACACCTTC
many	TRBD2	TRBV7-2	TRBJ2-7	CASSLDGGGNYEQYF	TGTGCCAGCAGCTTAGACGGCGGGGGGAACTACGAGCAGTACTTC
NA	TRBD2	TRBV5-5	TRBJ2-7	CASRGRTSGFYEQYF	TGTGCCAGCAGAGGGAGGACTAGCGGGTTCTACGAGCAGTACTTC
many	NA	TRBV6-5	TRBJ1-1	CASSYSRNTEAFF	TGTGCCAGCAGTTACTCTAGGAACACTGAAGCTTTCTTT
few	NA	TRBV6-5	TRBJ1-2	CASSPRGKGYTF	TGTGCCAGCAGTCCCCGGGGAAAAGGCTACACCTTC
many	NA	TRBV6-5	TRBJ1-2	CASSYSMVTIKHGYTF	TGTGCCAGCAGTTACTCGATGGTTACGATTAAACATGGCTACACCTTC
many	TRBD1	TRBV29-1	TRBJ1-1	CSAGQGNTEAFF	TGCAGCGCAGGACAGGGGAACACTGAAGCTTTCTTT
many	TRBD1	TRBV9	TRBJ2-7	CASSPVGTGGFGEQYF	TGTGCCAGCAGCCCCGTAGGGACAGGGGGCTTCGGGGAGCAGTACTTC
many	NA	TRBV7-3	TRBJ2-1	CASSSQTGTPEQFF	TGTGCCAGCAGCTCCCAAACAGGGACTCCTGAGCAGTTCTTC
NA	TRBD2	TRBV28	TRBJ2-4	CASSLRLAGVLAKNIQYF	TGTGCCAGCAGTTTAAGGCTAGCGGGGGTTTTGGCCAAAAACATTCAGTACTTC
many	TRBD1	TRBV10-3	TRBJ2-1	CAISESGQGISGEQFF	TGTGCCATCAGTGAGTCGGGACAGGGGATCTCTGGTGAGCAGTTCTTC
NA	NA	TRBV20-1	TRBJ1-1	CSARDFDRGSGTEAFF	TGCAGTGCTAGAGATTTTGATCGGGGGAGTGGGACTGAAGCTTTCTTT
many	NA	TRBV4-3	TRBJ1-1	CASSQDVDREAFF	TGCGCCAGCAGCCAAGATGTGGACAGAGAAGCTTTCTTT
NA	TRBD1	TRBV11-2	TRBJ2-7	CASSPRDRASIEQYF	TGTGCCAGCAGCCCACGGGACAGGGCGAGTATCGAGCAGTACTTC
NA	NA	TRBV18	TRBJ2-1	CASSPRPDSYNEQFF	TGTGCCAGCTCACCAAGGCCCGACTCCTACAATGAGCAGTTCTTC
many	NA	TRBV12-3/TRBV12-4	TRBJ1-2	CASSSGNVYGYTF	TGTGCCAGCAGTTCCGGGAATGTCTATGGCTACACCTTC
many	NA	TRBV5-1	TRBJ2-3	CASSSSMGGADTQYF	TGCGCCAGCAGCTCAAGCATGGGTGGCGCAGATACGCAGTATTTT
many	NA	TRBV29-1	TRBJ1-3	CSVGLLSSGNTIYF	TGCAGCGTTGGTCTGCTGAGCTCTGGAAACACCATATATTTT
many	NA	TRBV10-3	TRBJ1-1	CATDDKNTEAFF	TGTGCCACCGACGACAAGAACACTGAAGCTTTCTTT
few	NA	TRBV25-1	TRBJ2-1	CASSEYFGDTRRTNEQFF	TGTGCCAGCAGTGAATATTTCGGGGACACGAGAAGGACCAATGAGCAGTTCTTC
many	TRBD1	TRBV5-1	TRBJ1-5	CANSGQTSNQPQHF	TGCGCCAATTCGGGACAGACAAGCAATCAGCCCCAGCATTTT
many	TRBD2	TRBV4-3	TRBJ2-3	CASSQDRLAGGSDTQYF	TGCGCCAGCAGCCAGGATAGACTAGCCGGGGGGTCAGATACGCAGTATTTT
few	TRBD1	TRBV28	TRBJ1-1	CASSSPTGFGTEAFF	TGTGCCAGCAGTTCACCGACAGGGTTTGGCACTGAAGCTTTCTTT
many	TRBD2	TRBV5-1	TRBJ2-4	CASSPLGGGAKNIQYF	TGCGCCAGCAGCCCCTTGGGGGGGGGAGCCAAAAACATTCAGTACTTC
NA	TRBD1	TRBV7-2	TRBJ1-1	CASSSGTGTEAFF	TGTGCCAGCAGCTCAGGGACAGGGACTGAAGCTTTCTTT
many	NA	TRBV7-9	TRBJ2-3	CASSPETSTDTQYF	TGTGCCAGCAGCCCGGAGACTAGCACAGATACGCAGTATTTT
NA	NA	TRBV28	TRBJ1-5	CASSKGGIGQPQHF	TGTGCCAGCAGTAAGGGAGGGATTGGGCAGCCCCAGCATTTT
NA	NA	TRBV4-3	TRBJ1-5	CASSQALLNSNQPQHF	TGCGCCAGCAGCCAAGCGCTGTTAAATAGCAATCAGCCCCAGCATTTT
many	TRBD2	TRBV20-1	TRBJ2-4	CSARDLSGGKNIQYF	TGCAGTGCTAGAGATCTGTCGGGGGGCAAAAACATTCAGTACTTC
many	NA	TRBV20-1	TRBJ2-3	CSASPRVGTDTQYF	TGCAGTGCTAGCCCTAGAGTCGGCACAGATACGCAGTATTTT
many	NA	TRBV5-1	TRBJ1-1	CASSLLSTTEAFF	TGCGCCAGCAGCTTGCTCTCGACTACTGAAGCTTTCTTT
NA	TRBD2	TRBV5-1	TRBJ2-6	CASSLAGGGGLSGANVLTF	TGCGCCAGCAGCTTGGCCGGGGGGGGCGGCCTATCTGGGGCCAACGTCCTGACTTTC
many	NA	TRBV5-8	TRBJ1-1	CASSLGDLDGTEAFF	TGTGCCAGCAGCTTGGGCGACCTGGACGGAACTGAAGCTTTCTTT
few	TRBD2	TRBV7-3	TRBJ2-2	CASSSGLAGGMNTGELFF	TGTGCCAGCAGCTCAGGACTAGCGGGGGGGATGAACACCGGGGAGCTGTTTTTT
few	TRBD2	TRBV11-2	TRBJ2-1	CASSLVGLAGRQFF	TGTGCCAGCAGCTTAGTAGGGCTAGCGGGTAGGCAGTTCTTC
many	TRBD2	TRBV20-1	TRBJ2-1	CSAPVAGAHYYNEQFF	TGCAGTGCTCCGGTGGCGGGAGCCCATTACTACAATGAGCAGTTCTTC
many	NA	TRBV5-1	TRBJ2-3	CASSLEGRTDTQYF	TGCGCCAGCAGTCTGGAGGGTAGAACAGATACGCAGTATTTT
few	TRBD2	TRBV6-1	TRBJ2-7	CASSPPGLAGAEQYF	TGTGCCAGCAGTCCCCCGGGACTAGCGGGGGCCGAGCAGTACTTC
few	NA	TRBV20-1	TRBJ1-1	CSARDHTGLEAFF	TGCAGTGCTAGAGATCATACAGGGTTAGAAGCTTTCTTT
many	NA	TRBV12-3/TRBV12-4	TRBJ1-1	CASSLWPNTEAFF	TGTGCCAGCAGTTTGTGGCCGAACACTGAAGCTTTCTTT
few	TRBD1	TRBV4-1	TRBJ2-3	CASSLRQGASTDTQYF	TGCGCCAGCAGCCTCAGACAGGGGGCGAGCACAGATACGCAGTATTTT
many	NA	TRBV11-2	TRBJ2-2	CASRPPLGNTGELFF	TGTGCCAGCAGACCCCCCCTAGGGAACACCGGGGAGCTGTTTTTT
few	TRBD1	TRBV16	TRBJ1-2	CASSQLTGKSYTF	TGTGCCAGCAGCCAACTGACAGGGAAGAGCTACACCTTC
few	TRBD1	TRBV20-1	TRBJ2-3	CSASGDRVTDTQYF	TGCAGTGCTAGCGGTGACAGGGTTACAGATACGCAGTATTTT